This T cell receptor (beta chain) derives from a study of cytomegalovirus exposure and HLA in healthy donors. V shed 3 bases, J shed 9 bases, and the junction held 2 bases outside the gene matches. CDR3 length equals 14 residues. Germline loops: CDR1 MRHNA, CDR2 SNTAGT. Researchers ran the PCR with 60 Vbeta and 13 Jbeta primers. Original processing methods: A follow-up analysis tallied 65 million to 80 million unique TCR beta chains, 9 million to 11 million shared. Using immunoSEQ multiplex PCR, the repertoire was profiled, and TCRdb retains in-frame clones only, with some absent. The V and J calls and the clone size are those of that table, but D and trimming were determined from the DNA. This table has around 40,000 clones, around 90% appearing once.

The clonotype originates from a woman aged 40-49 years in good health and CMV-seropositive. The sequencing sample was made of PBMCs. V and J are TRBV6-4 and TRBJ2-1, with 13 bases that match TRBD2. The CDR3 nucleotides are TGTGCCAGCAGTGATACTAGCGGGAGGGGTGAGCAGTTCTTC. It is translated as CASSDTSGRGEQFF.